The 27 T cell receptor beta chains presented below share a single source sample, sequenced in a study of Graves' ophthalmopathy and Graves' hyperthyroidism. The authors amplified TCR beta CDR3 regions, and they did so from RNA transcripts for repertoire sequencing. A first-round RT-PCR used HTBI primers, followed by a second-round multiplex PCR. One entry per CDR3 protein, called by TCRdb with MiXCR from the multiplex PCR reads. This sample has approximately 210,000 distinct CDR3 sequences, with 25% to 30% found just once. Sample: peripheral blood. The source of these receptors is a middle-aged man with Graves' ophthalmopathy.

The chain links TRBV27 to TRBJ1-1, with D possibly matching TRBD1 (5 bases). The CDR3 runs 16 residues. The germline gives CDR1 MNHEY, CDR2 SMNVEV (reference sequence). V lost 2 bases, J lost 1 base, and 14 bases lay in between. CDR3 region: CASSLVPRGPNTEAFF. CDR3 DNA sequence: TGTGCCAGCAGTTTAGTACCGAGGGGTCCGAACACTGAAGCTTTCTTT.

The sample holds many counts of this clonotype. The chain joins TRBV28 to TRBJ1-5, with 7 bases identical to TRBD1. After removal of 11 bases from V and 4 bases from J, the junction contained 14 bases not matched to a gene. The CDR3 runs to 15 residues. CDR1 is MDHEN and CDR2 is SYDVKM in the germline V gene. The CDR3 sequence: CAGGSGQVGNQPQHF. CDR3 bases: TGTGCCGGGGGATCAGGACAGGTAGGAAATCAGCCCCAGCATTTT.

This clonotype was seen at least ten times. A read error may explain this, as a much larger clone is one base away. The CDR3 loop reads CASSLVVPGGSKETQYF. CDR3 DNA sequence: TGTGCCAGCAGCTTAGTGGTCCCAGGCGGGAGTAAAGAGACCCAGTACTTC. J is TRBJ2-5 and V is TRBV7-2; TRBD2 agrees at 7 bases. CDR3 length: 17 amino acids. Trimming at V came to 1 base and at J to 3 bases, leaving 11 bases not matched to a gene. Germline CDR1 and CDR2: SGHTA and FQGNSA.

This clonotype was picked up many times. CDR3: CASSEWGDRGPAPLHF. The CDR3 DNA follows: TGCGCCAGCAGTGAGTGGGGGGACAGGGGGCCGGCGCCCCTCCACTTT. The V and J genes are TRBV10-2 and TRBJ1-6, with 12 bases identical to TRBD1. The CDR3 is 16 residues long. V shed 1 base, J shed 13 bases, and the junction held 8 bases outside the gene matches. Germline CDR1 WSHSY, CDR2 SAAADI.

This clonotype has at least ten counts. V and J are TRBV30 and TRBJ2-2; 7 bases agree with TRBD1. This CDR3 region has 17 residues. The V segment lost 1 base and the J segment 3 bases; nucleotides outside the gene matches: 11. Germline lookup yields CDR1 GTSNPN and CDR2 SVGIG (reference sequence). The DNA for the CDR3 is TGTGCCTGGAGTGCCCCGCCGGGACAGAGTTACACCGGGGAGCTGTTTTTT. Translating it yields CAWSAPPGQSYTGELFF.

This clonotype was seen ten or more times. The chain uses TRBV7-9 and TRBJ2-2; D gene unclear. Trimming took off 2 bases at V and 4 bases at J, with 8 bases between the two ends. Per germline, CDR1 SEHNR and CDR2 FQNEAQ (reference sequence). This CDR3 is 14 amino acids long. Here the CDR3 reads CASSLPGRTGELFF. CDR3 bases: TGTGCCAGCAGCTTACCCGGGCGCACCGGGGAGCTGTTTTTT.

CDR3 in DNA: TGTGCCAGCAGCGTAGAGGAGGGTTCAGGCGAGCAGTACTTC. This codes for CASSVEEGSGEQYF. The rearrangement joins TRBV12-3 or TRBV12-4 to TRBJ2-7, with a weak D call TRBD2 (6 bases). The CDR3 length is 14 residues. Trimming took off 6 bases at V and 6 bases at J, with 18 bases between the two ends.

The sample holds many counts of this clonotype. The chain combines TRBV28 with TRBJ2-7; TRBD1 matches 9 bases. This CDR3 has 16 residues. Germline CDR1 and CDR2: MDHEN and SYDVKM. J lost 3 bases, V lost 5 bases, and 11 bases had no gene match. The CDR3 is CASSPSLPGQGYEQYF. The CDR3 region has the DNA TGTGCCAGCAGTCCTTCCTTACCGGGACAGGGCTACGAGCAGTACTTC. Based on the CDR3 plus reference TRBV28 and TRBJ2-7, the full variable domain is DVKVTQSSRYLVKRTGEKVFLECVQDMDHENMFWYRQDPGLGLRLIYFSYDVKMKEKGDIPEGYSVSREKKERFSLILESASTNQTSMYLCASSPSLPGQGYEQYFGPGTRLTVT.

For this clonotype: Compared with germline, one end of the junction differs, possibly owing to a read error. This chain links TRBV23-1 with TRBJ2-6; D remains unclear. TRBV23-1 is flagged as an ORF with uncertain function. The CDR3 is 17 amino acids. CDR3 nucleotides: TGTGCCAGCAGTCATCGGACGGGTCCCTCTGGGGCCAACGTCCTGACTTTC. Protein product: CASSHRTGPSGANVLTF.

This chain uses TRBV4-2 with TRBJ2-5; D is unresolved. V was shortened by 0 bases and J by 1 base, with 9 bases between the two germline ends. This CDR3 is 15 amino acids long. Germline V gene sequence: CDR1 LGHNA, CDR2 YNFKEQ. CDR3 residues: CASSQDLNGQETQYF. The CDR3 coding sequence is TGTGCCAGCAGCCAAGATCTCAACGGCCAAGAGACCCAGTACTTC.

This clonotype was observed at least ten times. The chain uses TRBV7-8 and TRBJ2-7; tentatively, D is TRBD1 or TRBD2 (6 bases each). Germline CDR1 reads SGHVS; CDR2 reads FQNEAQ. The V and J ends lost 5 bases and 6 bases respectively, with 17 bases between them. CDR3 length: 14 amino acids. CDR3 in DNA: TGTGCCAGCAGCCCCAGGGGACTGGGGTCCGAGCAGTACTTC. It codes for CASSPRGLGSEQYF.

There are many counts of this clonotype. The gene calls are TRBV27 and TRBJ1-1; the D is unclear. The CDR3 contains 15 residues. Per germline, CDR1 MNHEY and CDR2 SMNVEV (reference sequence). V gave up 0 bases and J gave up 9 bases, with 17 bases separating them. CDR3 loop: CASSLSGSLRLKAFF. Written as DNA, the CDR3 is TGTGCCAGCAGTTTATCGGGCAGCCTTCGTCTCAAAGCTTTCTTT.

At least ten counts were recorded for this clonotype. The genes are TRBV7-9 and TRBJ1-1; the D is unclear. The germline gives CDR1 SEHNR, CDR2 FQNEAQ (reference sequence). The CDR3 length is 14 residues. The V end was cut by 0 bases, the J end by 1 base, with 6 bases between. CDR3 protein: CASSLARQNTEAFF. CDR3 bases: TGTGCCAGCAGCTTAGCTAGGCAGAACACTGAAGCTTTCTTT. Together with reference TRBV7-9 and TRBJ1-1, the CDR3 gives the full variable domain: DTGVSQNPRHKITKRGQNVTFRCDPISEHNRLYWYRQTLGQGPEFLTYFQNEAQLEKSRLLSDRFSAERPKGSFSTLEIQRTEQGDSAMYLCASSLARQNTEAFFGQGTRLTVV.

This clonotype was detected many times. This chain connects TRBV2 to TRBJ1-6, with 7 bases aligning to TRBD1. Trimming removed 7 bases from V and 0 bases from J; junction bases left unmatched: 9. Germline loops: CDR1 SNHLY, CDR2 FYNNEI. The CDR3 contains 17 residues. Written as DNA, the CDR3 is TGTGCCAGCACAACGACAGGGATCAGCTCCTATAATTCACCCCTCCACTTT. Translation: CASTTTGISSYNSPLHF.

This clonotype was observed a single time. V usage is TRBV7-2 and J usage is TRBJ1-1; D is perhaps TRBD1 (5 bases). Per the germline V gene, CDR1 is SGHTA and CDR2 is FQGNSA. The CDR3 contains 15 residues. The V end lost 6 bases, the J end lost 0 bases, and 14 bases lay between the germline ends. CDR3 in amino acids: CASRELRGMNTEAFF. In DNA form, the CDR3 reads TGTGCCAGCAGGGAATTAAGGGGAATGAACACTGAAGCTTTCTTT. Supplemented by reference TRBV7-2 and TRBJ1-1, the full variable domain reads GAGVSQSPSNKVTEKGKDVELRCDPISGHTALYWYRQSLGQGLEFLIYFQGNSAPDKSGLPSDRFSAERTGGSVSTLTIQRTQQEDSAVYLCASRELRGMNTEAFFGQGTRLTVV.

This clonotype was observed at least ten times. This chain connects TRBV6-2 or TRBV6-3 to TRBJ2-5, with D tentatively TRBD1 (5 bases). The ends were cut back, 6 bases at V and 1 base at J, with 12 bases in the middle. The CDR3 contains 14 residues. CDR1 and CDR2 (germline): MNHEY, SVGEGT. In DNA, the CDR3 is TGTGCCAGCAGCCCCCGTGGGGCCCAAGAGACCCAGTACTTC. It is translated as CASSPRGAQETQYF.

The DNA of the CDR3 is TGTGCCAGCAGCGTAGGAGTGACTAGTAGGACCGGGGAGCTGTTTTTT. Its protein is CASSVGVTSRTGELFF. V is TRBV9 and J is TRBJ2-2, with a possible D match to TRBD2 (6 bases). Germline V CDR1 and CDR2: SGDLS, YYNGEE. The germline V and J ends were trimmed by 0 bases and 5 bases, with 14 bases remaining between them. The CDR3 is 16 residues long.

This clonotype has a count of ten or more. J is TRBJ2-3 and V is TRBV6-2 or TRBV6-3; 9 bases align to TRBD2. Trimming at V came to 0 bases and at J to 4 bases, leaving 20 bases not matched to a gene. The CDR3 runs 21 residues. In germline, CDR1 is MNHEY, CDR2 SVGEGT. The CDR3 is CASSYSTALAGPLRGADTQYF. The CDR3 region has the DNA TGTGCCAGCAGTTACTCGACCGCGCTAGCGGGGCCCTTGCGGGGAGCAGATACGCAGTATTTT.

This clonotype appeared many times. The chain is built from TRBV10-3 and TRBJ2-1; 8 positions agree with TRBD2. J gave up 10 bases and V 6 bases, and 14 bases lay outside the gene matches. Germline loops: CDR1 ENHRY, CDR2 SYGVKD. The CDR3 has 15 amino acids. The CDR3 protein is CAIRTGTRASEEQFF. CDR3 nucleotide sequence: TGTGCCATCAGAACCGGGACTAGGGCTTCAGAAGAGCAGTTCTTC.

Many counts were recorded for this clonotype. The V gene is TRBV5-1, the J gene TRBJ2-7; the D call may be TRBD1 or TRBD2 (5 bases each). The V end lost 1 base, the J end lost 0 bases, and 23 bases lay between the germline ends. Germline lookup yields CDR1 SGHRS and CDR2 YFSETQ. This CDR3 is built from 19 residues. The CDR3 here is CASSLPHVLGPGASYEQYF. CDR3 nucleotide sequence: TGCGCCAGCAGCTTGCCCCATGTATTGGGACCTGGGGCCTCCTACGAGCAGTACTTC.

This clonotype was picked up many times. CDR3 region: CASCVGGAGQPQHF. CDR3 nucleotides: TGTGCCAGCTGCGTAGGAGGGGCAGGGCAGCCCCAGCATTTT. The V and J genes are TRBV6-2 or TRBV6-3 and TRBJ1-5; D perhaps matches TRBD1 (5 bases). With 8 bases removed from V and 7 bases from J, the gap between germline ends came to 18 bases. Germline V gene lookup returns CDR1 MNHEY and CDR2 SVGEGT. The CDR3 spans 14 residues.

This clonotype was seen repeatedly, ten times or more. The CDR3 DNA reads TGTGCCAGCAGCTTAAGTTCGGCAGGACCTCAAGAGACCCAGTACTTC. It is translated as CASSLSSAGPQETQYF. The J gene is TRBJ2-5, the V gene TRBV7-9; D call uncertain. The CDR3 consists of 16 residues. V was clipped by 2 bases and J by 2 bases, with 15 bases between them. Germline V CDR1 and CDR2: SEHNR, FQNEAQ (reference sequence).

CDR3 nucleotides: TGTGCCAGCAGCCGAACAGGGGGCGCGTCCTACGAGCAGTACTTC. Protein sequence: CASSRTGGASYEQYF. The rearrangement links TRBV27 to TRBJ2-7; TRBD1 matches 9 bases. Germline-derived CDR1 and CDR2 are MNHEY and SMNVEV (reference sequence). V shed 6 bases, J shed 1 base, and the junction held 7 bases outside the gene matches. The CDR3 totals 15 residues.

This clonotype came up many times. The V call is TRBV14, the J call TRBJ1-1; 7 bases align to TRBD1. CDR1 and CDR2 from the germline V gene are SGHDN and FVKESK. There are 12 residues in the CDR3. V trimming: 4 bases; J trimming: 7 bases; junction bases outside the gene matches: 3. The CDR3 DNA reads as TGTGCCAGCAGCCCAAGGGACAGTGAAGCTTTCTTT. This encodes CASSPRDSEAFF.

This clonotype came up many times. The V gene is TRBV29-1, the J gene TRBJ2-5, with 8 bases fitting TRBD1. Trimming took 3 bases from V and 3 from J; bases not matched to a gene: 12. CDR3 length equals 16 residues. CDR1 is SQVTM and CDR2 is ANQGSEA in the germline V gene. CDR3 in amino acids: CSVDWSQQGGEETQYF. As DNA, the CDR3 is TGCAGCGTTGACTGGTCGCAACAGGGGGGAGAAGAGACCCAGTACTTC.

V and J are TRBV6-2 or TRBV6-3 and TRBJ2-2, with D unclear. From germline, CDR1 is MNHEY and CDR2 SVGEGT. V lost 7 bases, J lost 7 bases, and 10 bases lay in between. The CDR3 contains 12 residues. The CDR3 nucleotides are TGTGCCAGCACCCTGACTGGCGGGGAGCTGTTTTTT. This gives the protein CASTLTGGELFF.

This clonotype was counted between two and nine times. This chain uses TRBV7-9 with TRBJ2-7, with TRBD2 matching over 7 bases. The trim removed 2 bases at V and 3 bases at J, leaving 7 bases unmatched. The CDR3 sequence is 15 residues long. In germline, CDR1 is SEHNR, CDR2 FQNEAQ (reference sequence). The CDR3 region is CASSLLSSGDYEQYF. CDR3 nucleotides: TGTGCCAGCAGCTTATTGTCTAGCGGTGACTACGAGCAGTACTTC.